Listed below are T cell receptor beta chains from one sample, sequenced in a study of blood T cell repertoires in COVID-19. The assay was immunoSEQ multiplex PCR, and TCRdb's table has in-frame clones only and misses some. The repertoire has about 370,000 clones, just under 90% of them found once; the top ten carry less than 2%. Sequencing was done on a sample of PBMCs or T cells enriched from blood (not recorded which). The receptors were gathered from a woman aged 25 to 39 who had recovered from COVID-19. CDR3s include the opening cysteine and the closing phenylalanine or tryptophan. A D gene is named only where the DNA matches it firmly. The listing skips clone size in some rows; elsewhere it reads once, few, many or a size class.

TRBD2	TRBV14	NA	TRBJ2-7	CASSLGGGAYEQYF	TGTGCCAGCAGCCTCGGGGGGGGTGCCTACGAGCAGTACTTC
NA	TRBV2	NA	TRBJ2-2	CATRPVKQNTGELFF	TGTGCCACCCGCCCCGTAAAGCAGAACACCGGGGAGCTGTTTTTT
TRBD1	TRBV4-1	NA	TRBJ1-2	CASSQPGLGQGKGGYTF	TGCGCCAGCAGCCAACCCGGCTTGGGACAGGGGAAGGGTGGCTACACCTTC
TRBD1	TRBV2	few	TRBJ1-4	CASSGTGVEKLFF	TGTGCCAGCAGTGGGACAGGGGTTGAAAAACTGTTTTTT
TRBD1	TRBV19	NA	TRBJ1-5	CASSIPDRGSPNQPQHF	TGTGCCAGTAGTATCCCAGACAGGGGATCCCCCAATCAGCCCCAGCATTTT
TRBD2	TRBV6-2/TRBV6-3	once	TRBJ2-3	CASSYPTSGGARLTDTQYF	TGTGCCAGCAGTTACCCGACTAGCGGGGGGGCAAGGTTAACAGATACGCAGTATTTT
TRBD2	TRBV29-1	NA	TRBJ2-2	CSAMGGANTGELFF	TGCAGCGCCATGGGAGGGGCGAACACCGGGGAGCTGTTTTTT
NA	TRBV18	NA	TRBJ1-1	CASSPNPAVSPPEAFF	TGTGCCAGCTCACCGAACCCCGCGGTCAGTCCTCCTGAAGCTTTCTTT
NA	TRBV5-5	NA	TRBJ1-2	CASSLAPQALYGYTF	TGTGCCAGCAGCTTGGCCCCTCAGGCCCTCTATGGCTACACCTTC
NA	TRBV5-1	NA	TRBJ2-7	CASSLGSTYEQYF	TGCGCCAGCAGCTTGGGAAGCACCTACGAGCAGTACTTC
TRBD1	TRBV10-3	NA	TRBJ2-7	CAITGVRGQGAYEQYF	TGTGCCATCACTGGGGTTAGGGGACAGGGGGCCTACGAGCAGTACTTC
TRBD1	TRBV7-9	NA	TRBJ2-5	CASSLAVGQELQETQYF	TGTGCCAGCAGCTTAGCGGTGGGACAGGAACTTCAAGAGACCCAGTACTTC
TRBD1	TRBV7-8	NA	TRBJ1-5	CASSSQGTGQPQHF	TGTGCCAGCAGCTCACAGGGGACGGGGCAGCCCCAGCATTTT
TRBD1	TRBV14	NA	TRBJ2-1	CASSLNRGSYNEQFF	TGTGCCAGCAGCCTTAACAGGGGAAGTTACAATGAGCAGTTCTTC
TRBD2	TRBV9	NA	TRBJ2-3	CASSVDPSGATDTQYF	TGTGCCAGCAGCGTAGATCCTAGCGGGGCCACAGATACGCAGTATTTT
NA	TRBV9	NA	TRBJ1-6	CASSVSPINSPLHF	TGTGCCAGCAGCGTGAGCCCGATTAATTCACCCCTCCACTTT
TRBD1	TRBV4-1	NA	TRBJ1-1	CASKGQGENTEAFF	TGCGCCAGCAAAGGACAGGGCGAGAACACTGAAGCTTTCTTT